One and the same sample provided the 19 T cell receptor beta chains below, sequenced in a study of T cell responses to AZD1222 COVID-19 vaccine. Profiling relied on immunoSEQ multiplex PCR, and the TCRdb table lists in-frame clones only, not all of them. The sample carries more than 95,000 clones, roughly nine tenths recorded once. Sample: peripheral blood, taken 28 days after the second AZD1222 dose. The receptors were sampled from an adult who received the AZD1222 COVID-19 vaccine.

This chain joins TRBV7-9 and TRBJ1-5; D unclear. Between the trimmed V and J ends, which lost 8 bases and 3 bases, there was a span of 8 bases. The CDR3 is 12 amino acids. Germline CDR1 SEHNR, CDR2 FQNEAQ (reference sequence). CDR3 in amino acids: CASGNDNQPQHF. CDR3 DNA: TGTGCCAGCGGCAACGACAATCAGCCCCAGCATTTT.

This chain connects TRBV7-3 to TRBJ2-1; 8 nucleotides agree with TRBD2. Trimming cost V 3 bases and J 6 bases; bases outside gene matches: 10. This CDR3 contains 16 residues. CDR1 is SGHTA and CDR2 is FQGTGA in the germline V gene. DNA of the CDR3: TGTGCCAGCAGCTTTCGAGCGGGAGCGGGTCTCAATGAGCAGTTCTTC. Translating gives CASSFRAGAGLNEQFF.

The chain uses TRBV7-9 and TRBJ2-5; the D gene is possibly TRBD2 (6 bases). The CDR3 contains 16 residues. Trimming left V 2 bases short and J 5 bases short, with 18 bases between. CDR1 and CDR2 from the germline V gene are SEHNR and FQNEAQ (reference sequence). CDR3 sequence: CASSLPLIAVGETQYF. DNA for the CDR3: TGTGCCAGCAGCTTACCTCTTATAGCGGTAGGGGAGACCCAGTACTTC.

CDR3 loop: CASGTELKSEQFF. The CDR3 DNA is TGTGCCAGCGGGACAGAGTTGAAGAGTGAGCAGTTCTTC. This chain uses TRBV6-5 with TRBJ2-1; TRBD1 aligns across 7 bases. V trimming: 8 bases; J trimming: 9 bases; junction bases outside the gene matches: 10. The CDR3 extends over 13 amino acids. Germline CDR1 is MNHEY and CDR2 is SVGAGI.

This sequence joins TRBV6-4 and TRBJ2-3, with D tentatively TRBD2 (5 bases). CDR1 MRHNA and CDR2 SNTAGT come from the germline V gene. The CDR3 totals 15 residues. Trimming took off 0 bases at V and 2 bases at J, with 9 bases between the two ends. CDR3 bases: TGTGCCAGCAGTGACTCGACGCTAGCCACAGATACGCAGTATTTT. Protein: CASSDSTLATDTQYF.

The genes are TRBV3-1 (or the pseudogene TRBV3-2) and TRBJ2-7; the D gene could be TRBD1 or TRBD2 (5 bases each). Germline lookup yields CDR1 LGHDT and CDR2 YNNKEL (reference sequence). CDR3 length: 13 residues. Trimming shortened V by 5 bases and J by 3 bases, and 11 bases separated the two germline ends. The CDR3: CASSRGDLYEQYF. The CDR3 nucleotides are TGTGCCAGCAGCAGAGGGGACCTCTACGAGCAGTACTTC.

The gene calls are TRBV27 and TRBJ2-7; the match to TRBD1 covers 7 bases. CDR3 size: 14 residues. Trimming removed 6 bases from V and 2 bases from J; junction bases left unmatched: 7. The V gene's germline CDR1 is MNHEY and CDR2 SMNVEV (reference sequence). The CDR3 nucleotides read TGTGCCAGCAGGCCGACAGGGATACCCTACGAGCAGTACTTC. Its translation: CASRPTGIPYEQYF.

J is TRBJ2-7 and V is TRBV5-1; 10 positions agree with TRBD2. From germline, CDR1 is SGHRS and CDR2 YFSETQ. V dropped 5 bases and J dropped 2; count of bases not matched to a gene: 10. CDR3 length equals 16 residues. The CDR3 DNA reads TGCGCCAGCAGGCCAAGACTAGCGGGTTCCCCCTACGAGCAGTACTTC. Translated: CASRPRLAGSPYEQYF.

This clone came up once. V gene TRBV6-4 combines with J gene TRBJ2-3, with D unclear. V was shortened by 0 bases and J by 4 bases, with 11 bases between the two germline ends. The CDR3 totals 15 residues. In germline, CDR1 is MRHNA, CDR2 SNTAGT. The CDR3 nucleotides read TGTGCCAGCAGTGACTCTGTGGGAAGGTCAGATACGCAGTATTTT. Translated: CASSDSVGRSDTQYF.

The gene calls are TRBV6-1 and TRBJ1-4; D gene ambiguous. Trimming stripped 1 base from V and 8 bases from J, with 14 bases between. Germline V gives CDR1 MNHNS, CDR2 SASEGT. The CDR3 has 15 residues. For the CDR3, the DNA is TGTGCCAGCAGTGAAGTAGCAGGAAGCGGGGAAAAACTGTTTTTT. Translation gives CASSEVAGSGEKLFF.

This clone was counted at least ten times. V gene TRBV14 combines with J gene TRBJ2-5; no clear D. CDR3 size: 18 residues. Trimming shortened V by 1 base and J by 6 bases, and 24 bases separated the two germline ends. Per the germline V gene, CDR1 is SGHDN and CDR2 is FVKESK. The CDR3 DNA is TGTGCCAGCAGCCAAGTTGACCCTCCTTACCAAAGTAAACAGACCCAGTACTTC. It yields the protein CASSQVDPPYQSKQTQYF.

This clone was seen only once. The rearrangement joins TRBV30 to TRBJ1-4, with 10 bases aligning to TRBD1. After removal of 8 bases from V and 3 bases from J, the junction contained 12 bases not matched to a gene. Germline V gene lookup returns CDR1 GTSNPN and CDR2 SVGIG (reference sequence). The CDR3 has 16 residues. The CDR3 here is CARSGTGVFPNEKLFF. In DNA, the CDR3 is TGTGCCCGATCCGGGACAGGGGTTTTCCCTAATGAAAAACTGTTTTTT.

This clone was observed a few times. CDR3 loop: CSVAWGANTEAFF. CDR3 coding DNA: TGCAGCGTTGCCTGGGGGGCGAACACTGAAGCTTTCTTT. The gene calls are TRBV29-1 and TRBJ1-1, with a weak D call TRBD1 (6 bases). The CDR3 is 13 residues long. Germline-derived CDR1 and CDR2 are SQVTM and ANQGSEA. V lost 4 bases and J 1 base, leaving 10 bases between the germline ends.

This sequence joins TRBV5-4 and TRBJ1-1; 10 bases map to TRBD1. V dropped 3 bases and J dropped 2; count of bases not matched to a gene: 1. The CDR3 consists of 14 residues. CDR1 and CDR2 from the germline V gene are SGHNT and YYREEE (reference sequence). The CDR3 nucleotides read TGTGCCAGCAGCTGGACAGGGGGAAACACTGAAGCTTTCTTT. Translated, it gives CASSWTGGNTEAFF.

This clone was counted a few times. The rearrangement uses TRBV10-1 and TRBJ2-7; no firm D call. The CDR3 is 15 amino acids. CDR1 WNHNN and CDR2 SYGVQD come from the germline V gene (reference sequence). V was pared by 7 bases and J by 2 bases, with 18 bases between. DNA for the CDR3: TGCGCCAGCATTTCAACCGAAGGTTATACCTACGAGCAGTACTTC. This encodes CASISTEGYTYEQYF.

The chain links TRBV4-1 to TRBJ2-1; maybe TRBD2 (5 bases). The CDR3 consists of 12 residues. CDR1 is MGHRA, CDR2 YSYEKL, per germline. Trimming removed 7 bases from V and 7 bases from J, with 11 bases in between. The DNA of the CDR3 is TGCGCCAGCACCGGGGAAGGAAATGAGCAGTTCTTC. The encoded protein is CASTGEGNEQFF.

This sequence joins TRBV21-1 and TRBJ2-2; TRBD2 was called by the table and not checked on the DNA. TRBV21-1 has pseudogene status. The CDR3 spans 16 residues. CDR3 loop: CASSNPSGSCTGELFF. The DNA of the CDR3 is TGTGCCAGCAGCAACCCTAGCGGGAGTTGCACCGGGGAGCTGTTTTTT.

V and J are TRBV11-2 and TRBJ1-5, with D uncertain. This CDR3 is built from 14 residues. The germline gives CDR1 SGHAT, CDR2 FQNNGV. The V end was cut by 0 bases, the J end by 4 bases, with 7 bases between. CDR3 amino acids: CASSLDRRNQPQHF. Here the CDR3 DNA reads TGTGCCAGCAGCTTAGACAGGAGAAATCAGCCCCAGCATTTT.

Ten or more counts support this clone. The chain links TRBV10-1 to TRBJ2-7, with 9 bases fitting TRBD2. The CDR3 sequence is 14 residues long. J gave up 1 base and V 10 bases, and 8 bases lay outside the gene matches. Germline values: CDR1 WNHNN, CDR2 SYGVQD (reference sequence). The CDR3 region is CAKATTSGSYEQYF. The CDR3 nucleotides read TGCGCCAAAGCGACAACTAGCGGGTCCTACGAGCAGTACTTC.